These 23 T cell receptor beta chains were sequenced from one sample in a study of shared clonotypes between healthy human individuals. Only in-frame clones appear in the TCRdb table, and some are missing; sequencing was by immunoSEQ multiplex PCR. The sample includes 950,000 to 1,300,000 clones, about 75% of them seen just once. What was sequenced was memory CD4+ T cells sorted from blood. Subset here: CD45RA-negative fraction. These receptors came from a man aged 18 to 29 in good health.

V and J are TRBV6-1 and TRBJ2-7; possibly TRBD2 for D (5 bases). The ends were cut back, 7 bases at V and 5 bases at J, with 18 bases in the middle. The CDR3 length is 14 residues. Germline CDR1 MNHNS, CDR2 SASEGT. The CDR3 nucleotides are TGTGCCAGCACGAGGGAATTGGAGACGGACGAGCAGTACTTC. Translation gives CASTRELETDEQYF.

J is TRBJ2-7 and V is TRBV7-9; D may be TRBD1 or TRBD2 (5 bases each). The CDR3 runs 14 residues. The V gene lost 4 bases and the J gene lost 7 bases, with 17 bases spanning the gap. Germline V gene sequence: CDR1 SEHNR, CDR2 FQNEAQ (reference sequence). The CDR3 region is CASSSSGTDGEQYF. For the CDR3, the DNA is TGTGCCAGCAGCTCGTCCGGGACCGATGGGGAGCAGTACTTC.

The J gene is TRBJ1-6, the V gene TRBV10-3; no definite D call. Germline lookup yields CDR1 ENHRY and CDR2 SYGVKD. With 3 bases removed from V and 4 bases from J, the gap between germline ends came to 7 bases. The CDR3 sequence is 14 residues long. The CDR3: CAISESGYNSPLHF. In DNA form, the CDR3 reads TGTGCCATCAGTGAAAGCGGGTATAATTCACCCCTCCACTTT.

The chain combines TRBV19 with TRBJ2-7; maybe TRBD1 (6 bases). CDR1 and CDR2 (germline): LNHDA, SQIVND (reference sequence). V was clipped by 1 base and J by 5 bases, with 9 bases between them. This CDR3 has 13 amino acids. The CDR3, as DNA: TGTGCCAGTAGTATAGGTGGGGGCAACGAGCAGTACTTC. Protein: CASSIGGGNEQYF.

The rearrangement joins TRBV19 to TRBJ2-1, with 7 bases lining up with TRBD2. The length of the CDR3 is 17 residues. J lost 7 bases, V lost 6 bases, and 18 bases had no gene match. Germline V gene sequence: CDR1 LNHDA, CDR2 SQIVND (reference sequence). The CDR3 here is CASRDRLGTTRTNEQFF. CDR3 in DNA: TGTGCCAGTAGGGACCGGTTGGGGACTACCCGGACTAATGAGCAGTTCTTC.

The chain is built from TRBV11-2 and TRBJ2-1; D remains unclear. Trimming pared 8 bases from V and 5 bases from J, leaving 13 bases between. CDR1 and CDR2 from the germline V gene are SGHAT and FQNNGV. CDR3 length: 13 residues. The CDR3, as DNA: TGTGCCAGCGCCCTTGGCAGGAACAATGAGCAGTTCTTC. Translated, it gives CASALGRNNEQFF.

The J gene is TRBJ1-2, the V gene TRBV28; 7 bases align to TRBD1. Germline V gene lookup returns CDR1 MDHEN and CDR2 SYDVKM. There are 17 residues in the CDR3. V dropped 1 base and J dropped 2; count of bases not matched to a gene: 10. The CDR3 coding sequence is TGTGCCAGCAGTTTATACGGGACAGCTTGGGTGAACTATGGCTACACCTTC. Its protein product is CASSLYGTAWVNYGYTF.

This rearrangement joins TRBV7-2 to TRBJ2-2, with a possible D match to TRBD1 (5 bases). The CDR3 is 17 residues long. Germline-derived CDR1 and CDR2 are SGHTA and FQGNSA. V gave up 2 bases and J gave up 5 bases, with 18 bases separating them. Here the CDR3 DNA reads TGTGCCAGCAGCTTAAGAATCGGCAGGACAAGAACCGGGGAGCTGTTTTTT. Translated, it gives CASSLRIGRTRTGELFF.

This sequence joins TRBV19 and TRBJ2-2; 7 bases match TRBD1. This CDR3 region has 15 residues. The germline V gene encodes CDR1 LNHDA and CDR2 SQIVND (reference sequence). V trimming: 6 bases; J trimming: 3 bases; junction bases outside the gene matches: 7. The CDR3 DNA is TGTGCCAGTAGGAAGAGCACAGGGGACACCGGGGAGCTGTTTTTT. This encodes CASRKSTGDTGELFF.

The chain recombines TRBV6-1 with TRBJ2-2; TRBD1 matches at 10 bases. V lost 8 bases and J lost 7; bases outside the gene matches: 7. CDR1 and CDR2 (germline): MNHNS, SASEGT. There are 14 residues in the CDR3. The CDR3 nucleotides are TGTGCCAGCGCCCGGGACAGGGGCTTCGGGGAGCTGTTTTTT. Translating gives CASARDRGFGELFF.

The chain combines TRBV28 with TRBJ1-4; 9 bases are shared with TRBD1. The CDR3 consists of 15 residues. V gave up 6 bases and J gave up 5 bases; unmatched junction bases: 7. The germline gives CDR1 MDHEN, CDR2 SYDVKM. The DNA for the CDR3 is TGTGCCAGCAGGCTGACCGGGACAGGGAATGAAAAACTGTTTTTT. Translating it yields CASRLTGTGNEKLFF. The whole variable domain, remainder taken from reference TRBV28 and TRBJ1-4, is DVKVTQSSRYLVKRTGEKVFLECVQDMDHENMFWYRQDPGLGLRLIYFSYDVKMKEKGDIPEGYSVSREKKERFSLILESASTNQTSMYLCASRLTGTGNEKLFFGSGTQLSVL.

Notes on this clone: At the DNA level, this CDR3 is encoded by other sequences in the same sample as well. The chain links TRBV28 to TRBJ2-1, with 12 bases that match TRBD2. CDR1 is MDHEN, CDR2 SYDVKM, per germline. The CDR3 consists of 15 residues. Germline trimming cut 5 bases from V and 6 bases from J; bases unmatched to any gene: 5. The CDR3 here is CASSLAGGPVNEQFF. As DNA, the CDR3 is TGTGCCAGCAGTCTAGCGGGAGGGCCGGTCAATGAGCAGTTCTTC. Full variable domain (missing parts from reference TRBV28 and TRBJ2-1): DVKVTQSSRYLVKRTGEKVFLECVQDMDHENMFWYRQDPGLGLRLIYFSYDVKMKEKGDIPEGYSVSREKKERFSLILESASTNQTSMYLCASSLAGGPVNEQFFGPGTRLTVL.

J is TRBJ2-5 and V is TRBV18, with D perhaps TRBD1 or TRBD2 (5 bases each). Germline V CDR1 and CDR2: KGHSH, LQKENI. The CDR3 totals 14 residues. Trimming took 3 bases from V and 7 from J, leaving 15 bases between them. CDR3 residues: CASSPGQGAGTQYF. For the CDR3, the DNA is TGTGCCAGCTCACCGGGCCAGGGAGCAGGGACCCAGTACTTC. Combining the CDR3 with reference TRBV18 and TRBJ2-5 gives the whole variable domain NAGVMQNPRHLVRRRGQEARLRCSPMKGHSHVYWYRQLPEEGLKFMVYLQKENIIDESGMPKERFSAEFPKEGPSILRIQQVVRGDSAAYFCASSPGQGAGTQYFGPGTRLLVL.

The chain uses TRBV19 and TRBJ1-5; 12 positions match TRBD1. This CDR3 spans 20 amino acids. CDR1 and CDR2 from the germline V gene are LNHDA and SQIVND (reference sequence). V dropped 5 bases and J dropped 0; count of bases not matched to a gene: 14. CDR3 sequence reads: CASSPAGWGQGADSNQPQHF. DNA of the CDR3: TGTGCCAGTAGTCCCGCCGGTTGGGGACAGGGGGCTGATAGCAATCAGCCCCAGCATTTT.

This clone came up a few times. The chain joins TRBV15 to TRBJ2-1, with 10 bases matching TRBD1. V shed 9 bases and J 2 bases; nucleotides not matched to a gene: 4. CDR1 is LNHNV and CDR2 is YYDKDF in the germline V gene (reference sequence). The CDR3 sequence is 14 residues long. DNA of the CDR3: TGTGCCACTCAGGACAGGGGGACCTACAATGAGCAGTTCTTC. Translated: CATQDRGTYNEQFF.

This clone was counted once. The chain couples TRBV28 to TRBJ1-1, with D unresolved. The CDR3 is 15 amino acids. V lost 6 bases, J lost 0 bases, and 14 bases lay in between. Germline V gene data show CDR1 as MDHEN and CDR2 as SYDVKM. CDR3 protein: CASSLELTMNTEAFF. In DNA form, the CDR3 reads TGTGCCAGCAGCTTAGAATTGACCATGAACACTGAAGCTTTCTTT.

The chain carries TRBV30 and TRBJ2-2; TRBD1 matches 10 bases. The CDR3 loop spans 15 amino acids. V was clipped by 5 bases and J by 4 bases; unmatched bases: 7. CDR1 and CDR2 (germline): GTSNPN, SVGIG (reference sequence). CDR3 coding DNA: TGTGCCTGGGCAGACAGGGGGCGCCTCACCGGGGAGCTGTTTTTT. It encodes CAWADRGRLTGELFF.

J is TRBJ2-1 and V is TRBV5-1; the match to TRBD2 covers 10 bases. Germline CDR1 SGHRS, CDR2 YFSETQ. Trimming cost V 0 bases and J 7 bases; bases outside gene matches: 4. The CDR3 covers 15 residues. CDR3 bases: TGCGCCAGCAGCTTGGATAGCGGGAGGTGGAATGAGCAGTTCTTC. Its translation is CASSLDSGRWNEQFF. The whole variable domain, remainder taken from reference TRBV5-1 and TRBJ2-1, is KAGVTQTPRYLIKTRGQQVTLSCSPISGHRSVSWYQQTPGQGLQFLFEYFSETQRNKGNFPGRFSGRQFSNSRSEMNVSTLELGDSALYLCASSLDSGRWNEQFFGPGTRLTVL.

The chain is built from TRBV7-3 and TRBJ2-7, with 9 bases identical to TRBD2. Germline V CDR1 and CDR2: SGHTA, FQGTGA. The CDR3 sequence is 15 residues long. V trimming: 3 bases; J trimming: 0 bases; junction bases outside the gene matches: 3. The CDR3 reads CASSFSGGSSYEQYF. The CDR3 coding sequence is TGTGCCAGCAGCTTTAGCGGGGGATCCTCCTACGAGCAGTACTTC.

This clone was counted a few times. This chain uses TRBV7-9 with TRBJ2-7; TRBD2 agrees at 7 bases. The CDR3 sequence is 15 residues long. V lost 5 bases and J lost 7; bases outside the gene matches: 14. CDR1 and CDR2 (germline): SEHNR, FQNEAQ (reference sequence). The chain's CDR3 is CASSPVGGGTREQYF. CDR3 nucleotide sequence: TGTGCCAGCAGCCCGGTCGGCGGGGGAACGAGGGAGCAGTACTTC.

The chain carries TRBV9 and TRBJ1-5; no clear D. Trimming shortened V by 0 bases and J by 0 bases, and 19 bases separated the two germline ends. This CDR3 is built from 19 residues. From germline, CDR1 is SGDLS and CDR2 YYNGEE. In DNA, the CDR3 is TGTGCCAGCAGCGTAGCTCGGAATTCTGTTTCGTATAGCAATCAGCCCCAGCATTTT. Its translation: CASSVARNSVSYSNQPQHF. The whole variable domain, filled in from reference TRBV9 and TRBJ1-5, reads DSGVTQTPKHLITATGQRVTLRCSPRSGDLSVYWYQQSLDQGLQFLIQYYNGEERAKGNILERFSAQQFPDLHSELNLSSLELGDSALYFCASSVARNSVSYSNQPQHFGDGTRLSIL.

Details on this clone: Other DNA sequences from this sample encode an identical CDR3 as well. The chain has TRBV18 and TRBJ1-1; tentatively, D is TRBD1 (5 bases). Germline V gene lookup returns CDR1 KGHSH and CDR2 LQKENI. The CDR3 consists of 14 residues. V was cut by 0 bases and J by 4 bases, with 9 bases left in between. CDR3 sequence (DNA): TGTGCCAGCTCACCACCAAACGGGGGCACTGAAGCTTTCTTT. It encodes CASSPPNGGTEAFF.

The chain joins TRBV19 to TRBJ1-2; possibly TRBD1 for D (6 bases). Germline assignment: CDR1 LNHDA and CDR2 SQIVND (reference sequence). V was pared by 1 base and J by 7 bases, with 13 bases between. The CDR3 runs to 14 residues. The CDR3, as DNA: TGTGCCAGTAGTATAGGAGGACAGTTGACTGGCTACACCTTC. Translating gives CASSIGGQLTGYTF.